These 28 T cell receptor beta chains came from one sample sequenced in a study of tumor-infiltrating lymphocytes in primary liver carcinoma. Unsorted whole blood served as the source of blood RNA, and germline DNA was extracted as well. Using a constant-region primer together with ProtoScript II reverse transcriptase, TCR beta cDNA was made from 500 ng of total RNA. The TCR beta library was amplified through three nested multiplex PCR rounds in a modified ARM-PCR procedure. Both of the initial two PCR rounds ran for approximately 11 cycles and employed TRBV1-TRBV30 forward primers alongside a C-beta reverse primer. In TCRdb, the multiplex PCR reads were re-called with MiXCR into one record per CDR3 protein. The table includes 330,000 or so distinct CDR3 sequences, approximately 65% detected once. The sequencing sample was made of peripheral blood. The receptors come from a man aged 35-49 years with primary liver carcinoma and hepatitis B virus infection.

This clonotype was seen many times. The rearrangement uses TRBV5-6 and TRBJ2-3; the match to TRBD1 covers 7 bases. CDR3 length: 17 amino acids. The V segment lost 2 bases and the J segment 4 bases; nucleotides outside the gene matches: 13. Germline assignment: CDR1 SGHDT and CDR2 YYEEEE. CDR3 residues: CASSLSRGRFMADTQYF. CDR3 bases: TGTGCCAGCAGCTTATCGAGGGGGCGGTTCATGGCAGATACGCAGTATTTT.

Details on this clonotype: Its ends do not fully match the called genes, so a read error is possible. The chain couples TRBV6-1 to TRBJ2-1; 8 nucleotides line up with TRBD2. The CDR3 has 16 residues. Germline CDR1 MNHNS, CDR2 SASEGT. The CDR3 protein is CANSEAGAGAVNEQFF. The CDR3 DNA reads TGTGCCAACAGTGAAGCGGGAGCGGGAGCGGTAAATGAGCAGTTCTTC.

The gene calls are TRBV5-1 and TRBJ2-3; 8 bases are shared with TRBD2. The ends lost 4 bases at V and 4 bases at J; junction bases unmatched: 8. The CDR3 loop spans 15 amino acids. Germline V gene data show CDR1 as SGHRS and CDR2 as YFSETQ. CDR3 amino acids: CASSRRAGAADTQYF. DNA for the CDR3: TGCGCCAGCAGCAGGCGAGCGGGAGCCGCAGATACGCAGTATTTT.

This clonotype was recorded at least ten times. The gene calls are TRBV6-5 and TRBJ2-7; D ambiguous. Between the trimmed V and J ends, which lost 4 bases and 8 bases, there was a span of 12 bases. The CDR3 length is 12 residues. Germline CDR1 MNHEY, CDR2 SVGAGI. The CDR3 nucleotides read TGTGCCAGCAGTTCCGAGACAACTAAGCAGTACTTC. Protein product: CASSSETTKQYF.

CDR3 DNA: TGTGCCAGCAATGACCCAAACATGGAGACCCAGTACTTC. This encodes CASNDPNMETQYF. The rearrangement joins TRBV6-2 or TRBV6-3 to TRBJ2-5; D is unclear. Germline V gene lookup returns CDR1 MNHEY and CDR2 SVGEGT. V dropped 7 bases and J dropped 5 bases, with 14 bases sitting between them. The CDR3 has 13 amino acids.

Comments on this clonotype: Sequence at one end of the junction differs from germline and may be a read error. The chain links TRBV5-4 to TRBJ2-7, with 8 bases that match TRBD1. CDR1 and CDR2 (germline): SGHNT, YYREEE (reference sequence). The CDR3 loop spans 14 amino acids. The CDR3: CASSSRQGYYEKYF. In DNA, the CDR3 is TGTGCCAGCAGCTCGCGACAGGGGTACTACGAGAAGTACTTC.

On this clonotype: This may stem from a read error, because a much larger clone lies one nucleotide away. The rearrangement links TRBV6-2 or TRBV6-3 to TRBJ1-1, with a possible D match to TRBD1 (5 bases). The CDR3 is made up of 17 amino acids. Per germline, CDR1 MNHEY and CDR2 SVGEGT. The CDR3 reads CASNYQSPTVGWAEAFF. The DNA for the CDR3 is TGTGCCAGCAATTACCAATCGCCGACAGTTGGATGGGCTGAAGCTTTCTTT.

The chain combines TRBV28 with TRBJ2-7; D gene ambiguous. The CDR3 consists of 15 residues. Between the trimmed V and J ends, which lost 6 bases and 5 bases, there was a span of 20 bases. Germline values: CDR1 MDHEN, CDR2 SYDVKM. The CDR3 coding sequence is TGTGCCAGCAGAAGGGCAGGTTCGCCCCGAAACGAGCAGTACTTC. It encodes CASRRAGSPRNEQYF.

This clonotype was seen repeatedly, ten times or more. The V gene is TRBV11-3, the J gene TRBJ2-3; 7 bases are shared with TRBD2. This CDR3 has 14 residues. The V gene's germline CDR1 is SGHNT and CDR2 YENEEA. Trimming cost V 5 bases and J 1 base; bases outside gene matches: 3. The DNA of the CDR3 is TGTGCCAGCAGCCGGGGGGAGGGCACAGATACGCAGTATTTT. It encodes CASSRGEGTDTQYF. The full variable domain, its missing parts supplied by reference TRBV11-3 and TRBJ2-3, is EAGVVQSPRYKIIEKKQPVAFWCNPISGHNTLYWYLQNLGQGPELLIRYENEEAVDDSQLPKDRFSAERLKGVDSTLKIQPAELGDSAVYLCASSRGEGTDTQYFGPGTRLTVL.

This clonotype appeared a single time. At one end, the junction sequence differs from germline, possibly due to a read error. The chain links TRBV11-2 to TRBJ2-3, with D possibly being TRBD1 (6 bases). CDR1 is SGHAT, CDR2 FQNNGV, per germline. The CDR3 has 14 residues. CDR3 DNA: TGTACCAGCAGCTTAGATCAGGCCAGGGGTACACAGTATTTT. Its translation is CTSSLDQARGTQYF. Together with reference TRBV11-2 and TRBJ2-3, the CDR3 gives the full variable domain: EAGVAQSPRYKIIEKRQSVAFWCNPISGHATLYWYQQILGQGPKLLIQFQNNGVVDDSQLPKDRFSAERLKGVDSTLKIQPAKLEDSAVYLCTSSLDQARGTQYFGPGTRLTVL.

This clonotype was seen more than once but under ten times. A much larger clonotype is one base distant, so this may be a read error. V gene TRBV11-1 combines with J gene TRBJ1-1; D not certain. The CDR3 totals 18 residues. The germline V gene encodes CDR1 SGHAT and CDR2 FQDESV (reference sequence). V lost 2 bases and J 5 bases, leaving 24 bases between the germline ends. CDR3 region: CASSLSIGTRTPGTEAFF. Written as DNA, the CDR3 is TGTGCCAGCAGCTTATCGATCGGCACACGAACTCCTGGTACTGAAGCTTTCTTT.

A word on this clonotype: A much larger clone differs from this one at a single base, so this may be a read error. The chain employs TRBV10-2 and TRBJ1-1; 9 nucleotides line up with TRBD1. Germline CDR1 and CDR2: WSHSY and SAAADI. The CDR3 contains 12 residues. The CDR3 protein is CTSALTGGEAFF. The CDR3 DNA follows: TGCACCAGCGCCTTGACAGGGGGTGAAGCTTTCTTT.

In DNA form, the CDR3 reads TGTGCCAGCGGCATGGGGGGAGACAGGGGCATTTCCCTCTCTGGGGCCAACGTCCTGACTTTC. Encoded protein: CASGMGGDRGISLSGANVLTF. The chain has TRBV11-2 and TRBJ2-6; 8 bases fit TRBD1. The CDR3 extends over 21 amino acids. V was pared by 8 bases and J by 0 bases, with 21 bases of the junction left unmatched. Germline V gene sequence: CDR1 SGHAT, CDR2 FQNNGV.

This clonotype was observed once. One end of the junction is discordant with germline, which a read error may explain. The rearrangement uses TRBV11-2 and TRBJ2-7; 11 nucleotides line up with TRBD2. The germline gives CDR1 SGHAT, CDR2 FQNNGV. The CDR3 is 16 residues long. The CDR3 here is CASSHLSGRARCEQCF. For the CDR3, the DNA is TGTGCCAGCAGCCACCTTAGCGGGAGGGCCCGGTGCGAGCAGTGCTTC. The whole variable domain, filled in from reference TRBV11-2 and TRBJ2-7, reads EAGVAQSPRYKIIEKRQSVAFWCNPISGHATLYWYQQILGQGPKLLIQFQNNGVVDDSQLPKDRFSAERLKGVDSTLKIQPAKLEDSAVYLCASSHLSGRARCEQCFGPGTRLTVT.

This clonotype was seen a single time. It is likely a read error, because the conserved phenylalanine at the end of the CDR3 is missing. The V and J genes are TRBV10-3 and TRBJ1-6; 7 bases match TRBD1. Losses at the gene ends were 10 bases for V and 7 bases for J; bases not matched to a gene: 10. The CDR3 runs 14 residues. Germline-derived CDR1 and CDR2 are ENHRY and SYGVKD. The CDR3 protein is CATNAGTENSPLHP. In DNA, the CDR3 is TGTGCCACCAACGCCGGGACAGAGAATTCACCCCTCCACCCT.

With regard to this clonotype: One base away lies a much larger clone, so this may be a sequencing read error. The V call is TRBV6-5, the J call TRBJ2-5, with 11 bases identical to TRBD2. The CDR3 runs to 16 residues. Germline V gene data show CDR1 as MNHEY and CDR2 as SVGAGI. CDR3 loop: CASSRGTSGSQGTQYF. The DNA of the CDR3 is TGTGCCAGCAGTCGCGGGACTAGCGGCAGCCAAGGGACCCAGTACTTC.

A note on this clonotype: This clone may be a read error of a much larger clone one base away. The rearrangement joins TRBV12-3 or TRBV12-4 to TRBJ2-7; D is ambiguous. The CDR3 is made up of 12 amino acids. V was shortened by 8 bases and J by 4 bases, with 12 bases between the two germline ends. The CDR3 loop is CASGPASYEQYF. The CDR3 region has the DNA TGTGCCAGCGGTCCCGCCTCTTACGAGCAGTACTTC.

Points on this clonotype: This may arise from a read error, as a much more abundant clone is one base away. The V and J genes are TRBV10-3 and TRBJ2-2, with TRBD2 as a possible D gene (5 bases). Germline V gene lookup returns CDR1 ENHRY and CDR2 SYGVKD. The CDR3 is 14 amino acids. CDR3 in amino acids: CAISESGTSGKLFF. As DNA, the CDR3 is TGTGCCATCAGTGAGTCTGGTACTTCCGGGAAGCTGTTTTTT.

In its sample, this clonotype was seen a few times. This clone may be a read error of a much larger clone one base away. The chain joins TRBV29-1 to TRBJ2-1, with a weak D call TRBD2 (6 bases). Germline values: CDR1 SQVTM, CDR2 ANQGSEA. There are 15 residues in the CDR3. V was pared by 6 bases and J by 7 bases, with 22 bases between. The CDR3 reads CSVQVLARANNEQFF. The CDR3 DNA reads TGCAGCGTCCAGGTCCTAGCGAGAGCCAATAATGAGCAGTTCTTC.

Turning to this clonotype: Here the CDR3 omits its conserved ending phenylalanine or tryptophan, so a read error is the likely source. The CDR3 coding sequence is TGTGCAAGCAGTTTAGAAGGCGGTGCCGGGTCACCCCTCCACGTT. Translation: CASSLEGGAGSPLHV. The chain is built from TRBV11-2 and TRBJ1-6; D is ambiguous. The germline CDR1 and CDR2 sequences are SGHAT and FQNNGV. This CDR3 is built from 15 residues.

The chain recombines TRBV24-1 with TRBJ2-3; D may be TRBD1 or TRBD2 (5 bases each). This CDR3 region has 17 residues. Trimming cost V 3 bases and J 2 bases, with 17 bases left between them. Germline V gene sequence: CDR1 KGHDR, CDR2 SFDVKD. CDR3 bases: TGTGCCACCAGTGATCCCCTACCGGGACGGACCACAGATACGCAGTATTTT. As protein: CATSDPLPGRTTDTQYF.

This clonotype was picked up one time. A read error may be the cause here, since a much bigger clone is one base away. The rearrangement joins TRBV29-1 to TRBJ2-1; the match to TRBD2 covers 7 bases. The germline V gene has CDR1 SQVTM and CDR2 ANQGSEA. Trimming removed 4 bases from V and 3 bases from J; junction bases left unmatched: 9. There are 15 residues in the CDR3. CDR3 region: CSVGDWSGVYNEQFF. The CDR3 nucleotides are TGCAGCGTTGGAGATTGGAGCGGGGTCTACAATGAGCAGTTCTTC.

The chain recombines TRBV4-1 with TRBJ2-1; possibly TRBD1 or TRBD2 for D (6 bases each). The CDR3 covers 14 residues. CDR1 MGHRA and CDR2 YSYEKL come from the germline V gene. Between the trimmed V and J ends, which lost 4 bases and 7 bases, there was a span of 14 bases. CDR3 DNA sequence: TGCGCCAGCAGCCGAGGTACAGGGAGGAATGAGCAGTTCTTC. Translating it yields CASSRGTGRNEQFF.

About this clonotype: Lacking the conserved final phenylalanine or tryptophan, this CDR3 likely reflects a read error. The chain couples TRBV5-6 to TRBJ2-1; unclear D gene. Looked up from germline, CDR1 is SGHDT and CDR2 is YYEEEE. The CDR3 loop spans 11 amino acids. The CDR3 bases are TGTGCCAGCAACTTGGACAATGAGCAGTTCCTC. Protein sequence: CASNLDNEQFL.

Of note for this clonotype: A much larger clone differs by one base, so this may be a read error. This chain connects TRBV7-8 to TRBJ2-3, with D unclear. The germline V gene has CDR1 SGHVS and CDR2 FQNEAQ. V lost 5 bases to trimming and J lost 1 base, with 10 bases between them. The CDR3 contains 14 residues. CDR3 amino acids: CASSTAPGTDTQYF. The CDR3 nucleotides are TGTGCCAGCAGCACTGCTCCGGGCACAGATACGCAGTATTTT.

For this clonotype: Mismatch with germline at one junction end may stem from a read error. This rearrangement joins TRBV5-6 to TRBJ2-3; the match to TRBD1 covers 11 bases. CDR1 SGHDT and CDR2 YYEEEE come from the germline V gene. The CDR3 is 16 amino acids. The CDR3: CASSSGQGAVADMQYF. For the CDR3, the DNA is TGTGCCAGCAGCTCCGGACAGGGGGCGGTCGCAGATATGCAGTATTTT.

The chain has TRBV11-2 and TRBJ1-2; D unclear. Deletions cut 3 bases from V and 13 bases from J, with 9 bases between. CDR1 and CDR2 from the germline V gene are SGHAT and FQNNGV. The CDR3 length is 10 residues. The CDR3 region is CASSFGDCTF. CDR3 DNA: TGTGCCAGCAGCTTCGGCGACTGCACCTTC.

This clonotype was seen a handful of times. CDR3 sequence: CASSVGDGTEAFF. The CDR3 nucleotides read TGTGCCAGCAGTGTAGGGGACGGGACTGAAGCTTTCTTT. The rearrangement uses TRBV6-1 and TRBJ1-1; D might be TRBD1 (5 bases). Germline assignment: CDR1 MNHNS and CDR2 SASEGT. Trimming pared 4 bases from V and 5 bases from J, leaving 11 bases between. The CDR3 loop spans 13 amino acids.